The clone carrying this T cell receptor (beta chain) was observed a few times. Unique molecular identifiers featured in how the TCRbeta library was prepared. MiXCR, applied by TCRdb to the PCR reads, yields one record per CDR3 protein. The sample has 350,000 to 450,000 distinct CDR3 sequences, 13% seen once. CDR3 size: 16 residues. J gave up 2 bases and V 5 bases, and 7 bases lay outside the gene matches. In germline, CDR1 is SGHVS, CDR2 FQNEAQ. This entry belongs to a study of T-cell reconstitution after alpha-beta-depleted transplantation in children. Sequenced material: PBMCs, taken from the stem cell graft. This clonotype was obtained from a human donor who donated a stem cell graft to a child with Fanconi anemia. The rearrangement joins TRBV7-8 to TRBJ2-3; 10 positions agree with TRBD2. The CDR3 region has the DNA TGTGCCAGCAGCCCTCTAGGACTAGCGGACACAGATACGCAGTATTTT. Amino acids: CASSPLGLADTDTQYF.